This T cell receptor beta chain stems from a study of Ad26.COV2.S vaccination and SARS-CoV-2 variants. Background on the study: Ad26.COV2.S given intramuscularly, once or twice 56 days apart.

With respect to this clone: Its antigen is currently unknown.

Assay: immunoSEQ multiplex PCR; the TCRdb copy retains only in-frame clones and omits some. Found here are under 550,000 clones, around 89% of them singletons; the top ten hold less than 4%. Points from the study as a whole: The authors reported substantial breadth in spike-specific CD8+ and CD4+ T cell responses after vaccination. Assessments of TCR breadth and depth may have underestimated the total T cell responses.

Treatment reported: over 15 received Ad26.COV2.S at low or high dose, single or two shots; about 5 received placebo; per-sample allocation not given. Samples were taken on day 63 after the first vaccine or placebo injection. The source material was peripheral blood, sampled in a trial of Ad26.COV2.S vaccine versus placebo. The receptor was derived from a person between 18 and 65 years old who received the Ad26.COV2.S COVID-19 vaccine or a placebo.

The CDR3 nucleotides are TGTGCCAGCAGTTACTCGGGACAGGGCAAAGAGACCCAGTACTTC. Protein sequence: CASSYSGQGKETQYF. The chain links TRBV6-6 to TRBJ2-5; TRBD1 agrees at 9 bases. CDR1 is MNHNY and CDR2 is SVGAGI in the germline V gene (reference sequence). The junction had 2 bases not matched to a gene; V was cut back by 0 bases and J by 3 bases. The CDR3 has 15 amino acids.